Below are 24 T cell receptor beta chains sequenced from a single sample in a study of T cells expressing NK-cell markers. No DNA is given; TCRdb re-called the 5' RACE reads and lists each CDR3 protein once. In all, the sample yields around 110,000 distinct CDR3 sequences. The sequenced sample consisted of blood T cells: a sorted CD56 or NKG2C T cell subset, CD4+ or CD8+ T cells, or bulk PBMC T cells (not recorded which). These receptors came from a woman between 18 and 69 years old in good health.

The chain carries TRBV2 and TRBJ2-1; as DNA is missing, the TRBD2 call by TCRdb cannot be tested. CDR3 length equals 17 residues. Germline CDR1 and CDR2: SNHLY and FYNNEI. CDR3 sequence reads: CASSEARTSGRGNEQFF.

J is TRBJ2-1 and V is TRBV14; TCRdb returns TRBD2, unconfirmable since there is no DNA. The CDR3 spans 14 residues. Per germline, CDR1 SGHDN and CDR2 FVKESK. CDR3 protein: CASSRPDWADEQFF.

The chain's CDR3 is CASSLSGGVNEQYF. The chain joins TRBV5-6 to TRBJ2-7; TCRdb's D gene call, TRBD1, goes unchecked for lack of DNA. CDR1 SGHDT and CDR2 YYEEEE come from the germline V gene. This CDR3 has 14 residues. Full variable domain (rest looked up from reference TRBV5-6 and TRBJ2-7): DAGVTQSPTHLIKTRGQQVTLRCSPKSGHDTVSWYQQALGQGPQFIFQYYEEEERQRGNFPDRFSGHQFPNYSSELNVNALLLGDSALYLCASSLSGGVNEQYFGPGTRLTVT.

The CDR3 region is CASSLSRQTPIGETQYF. V is TRBV7-9 and J is TRBJ2-5; there is no DNA to check the TCRdb D call of TRBD1. The CDR3 runs 17 residues. Germline CDR1 and CDR2: SEHNR and FQNEAQ (reference sequence).

This sequence joins TRBV12-3 or TRBV12-4 and TRBJ2-3; TCRdb indicates TRBD2, and absent DNA this call remains unverified. The CDR3 is 18 residues long. The CDR3 is CASSPTLWVRRDTDTQYF.

The CDR3 here is CSVGGGSGNTIYF. This sequence joins TRBV29-1 and TRBJ1-3. The CDR3 spans 13 residues. Germline values: CDR1 SQVTM, CDR2 ANQGSEA.

V gene TRBV7-6 combines with J gene TRBJ2-3; TCRdb designates TRBD2, a call that cannot be tested without DNA. Germline V gene sequence: CDR1 SGHVS, CDR2 FNYEAQ. The CDR3 sequence is 13 residues long. CDR3: CASSPSRAGVQVF.

The chain joins TRBV15 to TRBJ2-1; TCRdb indicates TRBD2, and absent DNA this call remains unverified. CDR3 length: 14 amino acids. The V gene's germline CDR1 is LNHNV and CDR2 YYDKDF (reference sequence). The CDR3 sequence: CATSRERTTGEQFF. Filled out from reference TRBV15 and TRBJ2-1, the complete variable domain reads DAMVIQNPRYQVTQFGKPVTLSCSQTLNHNVMYWYQQKSSQAPKLLFHYYDKDFNNEADTPDNFQSRRPNTSFCFLDIRSPGLGDTAMYLCATSRERTTGEQFFGPGTRLTVL.

V and J are TRBV20-1 and TRBJ2-1; TCRdb names TRBD2, which stays unverified in the absence of DNA. In germline, CDR1 is DFQATT, CDR2 SNEGSKA (reference sequence). This CDR3 comprises 14 residues. The CDR3: CSARTPSGDNEQFF.

This chain joins TRBV19 and TRBJ2-5; TCRdb names TRBD1, which stays unverified in the absence of DNA. The CDR3 sequence is 15 residues long. Germline CDR1 LNHDA, CDR2 SQIVND (reference sequence). CDR3 in amino acids: CASSIRDRDGETQYF. Full variable domain (outside the CDR3, taken from reference TRBV19 and TRBJ2-5): DGGITQSPKYLFRKEGQNVTLSCEQNLNHDAMYWYRQDPGQGLRLIYYSQIVNDFQKGDIAEGYSVSREKKESFPLTVTSAQKNPTAFYLCASSIRDRDGETQYFGPGTRLLVL.

V usage is TRBV12-3 or TRBV12-4 and J usage is TRBJ1-1; no DNA is available, so the TRBD1 call from TCRdb remains unchecked. CDR3 length: 11 amino acids. CDR3 loop: CASSPATEAFF.

The chain uses TRBV29-1 and TRBJ1-2; TCRdb returns TRBD1, unconfirmable since there is no DNA. The CDR3 has 11 amino acids. Germline V CDR1 and CDR2: SQVTM, ANQGSEA. The CDR3 sequence: CSMTGAHGYTF. Drawing the rest from reference TRBV29-1 and TRBJ1-2, the complete variable domain is SAVISQKPSRDICQRGTSLTIQCQVDSQVTMMFWYRQQPGQSLTLIATANQGSEATYESGFVIDKFPISRPNLTFSTLTVSNMSPEDSSIYLCSMTGAHGYTFGSGTRLTVV.

This chain connects TRBV5-5 to TRBJ1-2; absent DNA, TCRdb's TRBD1 call cannot be checked. Germline values: CDR1 SGHKS, CDR2 YYEKEE (reference sequence). The CDR3 sequence is 12 residues long. CDR3 loop: CASSLGDSAYTF.

The rearrangement links TRBV7-9 to TRBJ2-5. Germline V gene sequence: CDR1 SEHNR, CDR2 FQNEAQ (reference sequence). The length of the CDR3 is 14 residues. Here the CDR3 reads CASSLGASQETQYF.

The gene calls are TRBV6-5 and TRBJ1-5; the TRBD1 assignment by TCRdb is unverifiable without DNA. The CDR3 sequence is 14 residues long. CDR1 is MNHEY, CDR2 SVGAGI, per germline. The CDR3 reads CASSYSGEGQPRHF.

The chain links TRBV13 to TRBJ1-1. This CDR3 has 12 amino acids. Germline CDR1 is PRHDT and CDR2 is FYEKMQ (reference sequence). The CDR3 protein is CASSLGDTQAFF.

The chain couples TRBV6-5 to TRBJ2-3; lacking DNA, the TRBD2 call made by TCRdb goes unchecked. Looked up from germline, CDR1 is MNHEY and CDR2 is SVGAGI. The CDR3 runs to 16 residues. CDR3 loop: CASSYYTSGATDTQYF.

This chain connects TRBV19 to TRBJ2-5; the TCRdb D gene call, TRBD2, has no DNA to confirm it. CDR1 LNHDA and CDR2 SQIVND come from the germline V gene (reference sequence). The CDR3 sequence is 16 residues long. The CDR3 here is CASSIDPAGNQETQYF.

The V gene is TRBV21-1, the J gene TRBJ2-7; the D call from TCRdb, TRBD2, cannot be confirmed without DNA. TRBV21-1 constitutes a pseudogene. There are 19 residues in the CDR3. The CDR3 here is CASSKGDYTSGTPSYEQYF.

The genes are TRBV9 and TRBJ2-4; TCRdb picks TRBD2, but there is no DNA to check that call. Germline V gene sequence: CDR1 SGDLS, CDR2 YYNGEE. The CDR3 extends over 16 amino acids. CDR3 residues: CASSENRGPSEDIQYF.

This chain links TRBV20-1 with TRBJ2-2; TCRdb's assignment of TRBD1 cannot be checked, as there is no DNA. In germline, CDR1 is DFQATT, CDR2 SNEGSKA (reference sequence). The CDR3 consists of 12 residues. CDR3 amino acids: CSARDRGGELFF.

The rearrangement links TRBV12-3 or TRBV12-4 to TRBJ2-1. The CDR3 runs 14 residues. The CDR3 reads CASSFGSNYNEQFF.

V gene TRBV3-1 combines with J gene TRBJ2-7; TCRdb's D call of TRBD2 is untestable without DNA. Per germline, CDR1 LGHDT and CDR2 YNNKEL (reference sequence). The CDR3 contains 15 residues. CDR3 loop: CASRHGTKRLYEQYF.

V usage is TRBV12-3 or TRBV12-4 and J usage is TRBJ2-1. This CDR3 region has 14 residues. This CDR3 is CASSLDRQDNEQFF.